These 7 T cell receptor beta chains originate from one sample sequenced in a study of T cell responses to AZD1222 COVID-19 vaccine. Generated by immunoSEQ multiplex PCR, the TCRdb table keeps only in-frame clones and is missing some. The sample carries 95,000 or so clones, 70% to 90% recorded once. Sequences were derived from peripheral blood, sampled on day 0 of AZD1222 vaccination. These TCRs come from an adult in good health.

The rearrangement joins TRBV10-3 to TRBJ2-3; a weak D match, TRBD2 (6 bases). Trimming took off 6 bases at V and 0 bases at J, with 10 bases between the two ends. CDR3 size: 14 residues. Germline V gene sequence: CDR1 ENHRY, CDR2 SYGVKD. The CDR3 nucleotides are TGTGCCATCAGGCGGGACGGCAGCACAGATACGCAGTATTTT. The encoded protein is CAIRRDGSTDTQYF.

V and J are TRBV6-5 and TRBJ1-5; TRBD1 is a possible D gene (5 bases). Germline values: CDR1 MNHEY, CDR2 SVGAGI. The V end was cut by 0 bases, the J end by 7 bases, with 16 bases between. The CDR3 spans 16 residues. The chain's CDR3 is CASSYSIPQGWQPQHF. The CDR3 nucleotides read TGTGCCAGCAGTTACTCGATACCTCAGGGATGGCAGCCCCAGCATTTT.

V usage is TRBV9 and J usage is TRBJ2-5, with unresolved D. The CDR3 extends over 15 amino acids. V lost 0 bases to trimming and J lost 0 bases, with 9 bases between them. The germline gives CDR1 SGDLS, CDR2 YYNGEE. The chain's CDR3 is CASSVEWADQETQYF. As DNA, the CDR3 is TGTGCCAGCAGCGTAGAGTGGGCGGACCAAGAGACCCAGTACTTC. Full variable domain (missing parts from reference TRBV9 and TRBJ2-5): DSGVTQTPKHLITATGQRVTLRCSPRSGDLSVYWYQQSLDQGLQFLIQYYNGEERAKGNILERFSAQQFPDLHSELNLSSLELGDSALYFCASSVEWADQETQYFGPGTRLLVL.

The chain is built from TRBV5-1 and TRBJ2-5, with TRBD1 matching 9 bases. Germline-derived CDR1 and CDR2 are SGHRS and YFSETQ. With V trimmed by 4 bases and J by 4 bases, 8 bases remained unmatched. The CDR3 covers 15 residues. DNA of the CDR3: TGCGCCAGCAGCCGGATGGGACAGGGAGGAGAGACCCAGTACTTC. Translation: CASSRMGQGGETQYF.

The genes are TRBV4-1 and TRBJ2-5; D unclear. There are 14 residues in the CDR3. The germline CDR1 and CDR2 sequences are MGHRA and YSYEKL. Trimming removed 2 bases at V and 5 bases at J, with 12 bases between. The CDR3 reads CASSQLGFRETQYF. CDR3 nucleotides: TGCGCCAGCAGCCAACTAGGGTTCAGGGAGACCCAGTACTTC.

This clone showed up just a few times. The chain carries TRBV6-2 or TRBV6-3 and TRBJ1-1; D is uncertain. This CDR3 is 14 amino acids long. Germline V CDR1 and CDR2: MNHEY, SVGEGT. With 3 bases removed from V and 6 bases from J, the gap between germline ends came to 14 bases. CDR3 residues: CASSYGLPSAEAFF. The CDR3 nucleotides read TGTGCCAGCAGTTATGGACTTCCTTCGGCTGAAGCTTTCTTT.

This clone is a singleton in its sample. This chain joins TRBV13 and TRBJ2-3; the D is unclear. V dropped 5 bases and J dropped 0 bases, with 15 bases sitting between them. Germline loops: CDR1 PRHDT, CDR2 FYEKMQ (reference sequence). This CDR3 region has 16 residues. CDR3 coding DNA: TGTGCCAGCAGCCAAACGTCTAGGGCTAGCACAGATACGCAGTATTTT. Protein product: CASSQTSRASTDTQYF.